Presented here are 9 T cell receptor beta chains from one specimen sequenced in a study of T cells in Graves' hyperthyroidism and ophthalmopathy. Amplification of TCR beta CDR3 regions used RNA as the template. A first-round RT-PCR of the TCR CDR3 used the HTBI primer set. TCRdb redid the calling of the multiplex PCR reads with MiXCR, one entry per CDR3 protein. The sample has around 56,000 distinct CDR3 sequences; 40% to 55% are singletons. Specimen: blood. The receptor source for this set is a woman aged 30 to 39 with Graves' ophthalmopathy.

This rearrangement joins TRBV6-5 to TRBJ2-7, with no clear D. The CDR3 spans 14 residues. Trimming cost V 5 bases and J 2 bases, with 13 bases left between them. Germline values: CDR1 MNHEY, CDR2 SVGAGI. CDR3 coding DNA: TGTGCCAGCAGTACCTACATCAACGCCTACGAGCAGTACTTC. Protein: CASSTYINAYEQYF.

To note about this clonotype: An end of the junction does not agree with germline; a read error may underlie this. CDR3 nucleotides: TGTGCCACCAGTGACCCGGGACAGGGGGCCAACGGCCTGACTTTC. Protein sequence: CATSDPGQGANGLTF. V gene TRBV24-1 combines with J gene TRBJ2-6, with TRBD1 identical over 12 bases. Germline CDR1 KGHDR, CDR2 SFDVKD. This CDR3 has 15 amino acids.

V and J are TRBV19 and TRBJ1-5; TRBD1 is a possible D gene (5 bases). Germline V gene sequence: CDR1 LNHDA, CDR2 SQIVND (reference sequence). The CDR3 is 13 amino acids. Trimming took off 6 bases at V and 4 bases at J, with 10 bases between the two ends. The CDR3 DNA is TGTGCCAGTAGCCCCGACAGTAATCAGCCCCAGCATTTT. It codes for CASSPDSNQPQHF.

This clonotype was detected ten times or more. CDR3 residues: CASSRDEQETQYF. DNA for the CDR3: TGTGCCAGCAGCCGGGACGAACAAGAGACCCAGTACTTC. This chain links TRBV5-8 with TRBJ2-5, with D possibly being TRBD1 or TRBD2 (5 bases each). Germline V gene data show CDR1 as SGHTS and CDR2 as YDEGEE. The V and J ends lost 4 bases and 2 bases respectively, with 9 bases between them. The length of the CDR3 is 13 residues. The full variable domain, in which reference TRBV5-8 and TRBJ2-5 provide the parts outside the CDR3, is EAGVTQSPTHLIKTRGQQATLRCSPISGHTSVYWYQQALGLGLQFLLWYDEGEERNRGNFPPRFSGRQFPNYSSELNVNALELEDSALYLCASSRDEQETQYFGPGTRLLVL.

CDR3 in amino acids: CASSLERGSHDEQFF. In DNA, the CDR3 is TGTGCCAGCAGCTTAGAGCGAGGTTCCCACGATGAGCAGTTCTTC. The chain has TRBV11-2 and TRBJ2-1; D remains unclear. The CDR3 is 15 residues long. V lost 0 bases to trimming and J lost 8 bases, with 14 bases between them. CDR1 is SGHAT and CDR2 is FQNNGV in the germline V gene.

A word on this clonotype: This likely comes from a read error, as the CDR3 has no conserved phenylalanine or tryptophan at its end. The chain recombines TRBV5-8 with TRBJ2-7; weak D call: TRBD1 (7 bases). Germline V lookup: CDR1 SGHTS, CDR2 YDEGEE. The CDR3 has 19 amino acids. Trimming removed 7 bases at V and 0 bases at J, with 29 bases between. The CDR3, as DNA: TGTGCCAGCCTGGTTTTCCTCGGACAGGAGCTAGCGAACTCCTACGAGCAGTACATC. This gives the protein CASLVFLGQELANSYEQYI.

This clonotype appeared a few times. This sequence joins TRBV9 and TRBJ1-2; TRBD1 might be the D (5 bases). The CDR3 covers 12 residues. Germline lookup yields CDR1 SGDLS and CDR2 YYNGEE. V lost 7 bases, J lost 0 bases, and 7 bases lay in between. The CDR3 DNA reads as TGTGCCAGCCAGGACACTAACTATGGCTACACCTTC. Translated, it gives CASQDTNYGYTF.

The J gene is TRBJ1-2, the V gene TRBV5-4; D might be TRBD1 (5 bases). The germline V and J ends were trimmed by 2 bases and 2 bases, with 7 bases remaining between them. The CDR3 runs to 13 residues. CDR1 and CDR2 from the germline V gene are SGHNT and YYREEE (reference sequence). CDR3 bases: TGTGCCAGCAGCTTCGGGGCGAACTATGGCTACACCTTC. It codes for CASSFGANYGYTF.

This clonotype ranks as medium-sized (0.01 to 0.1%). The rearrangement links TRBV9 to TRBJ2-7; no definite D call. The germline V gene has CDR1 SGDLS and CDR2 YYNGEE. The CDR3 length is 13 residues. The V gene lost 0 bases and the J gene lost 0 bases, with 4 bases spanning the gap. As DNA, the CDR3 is TGTGCCAGCAGCGTAGCTCCCTCCTACGAGCAGTACTTC. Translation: CASSVAPSYEQYF.